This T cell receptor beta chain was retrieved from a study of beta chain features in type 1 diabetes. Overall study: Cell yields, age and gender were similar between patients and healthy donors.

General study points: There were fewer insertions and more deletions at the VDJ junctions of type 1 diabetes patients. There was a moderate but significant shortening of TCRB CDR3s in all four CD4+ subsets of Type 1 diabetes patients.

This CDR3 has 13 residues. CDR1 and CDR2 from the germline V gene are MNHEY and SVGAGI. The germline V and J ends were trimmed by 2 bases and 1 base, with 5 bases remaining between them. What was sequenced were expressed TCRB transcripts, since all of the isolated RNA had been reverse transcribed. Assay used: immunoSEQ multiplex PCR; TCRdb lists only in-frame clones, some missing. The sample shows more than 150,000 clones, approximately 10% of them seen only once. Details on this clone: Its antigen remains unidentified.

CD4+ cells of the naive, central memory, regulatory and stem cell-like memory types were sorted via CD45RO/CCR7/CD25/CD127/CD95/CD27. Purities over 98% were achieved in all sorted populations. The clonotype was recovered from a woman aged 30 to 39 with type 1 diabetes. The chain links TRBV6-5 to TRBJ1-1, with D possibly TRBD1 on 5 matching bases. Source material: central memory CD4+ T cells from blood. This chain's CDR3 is CASSYQGNTEAFF. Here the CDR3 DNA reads TGTGCCAGCAGTTACCAGGGGAACACTGAAGCTTTCTTT.